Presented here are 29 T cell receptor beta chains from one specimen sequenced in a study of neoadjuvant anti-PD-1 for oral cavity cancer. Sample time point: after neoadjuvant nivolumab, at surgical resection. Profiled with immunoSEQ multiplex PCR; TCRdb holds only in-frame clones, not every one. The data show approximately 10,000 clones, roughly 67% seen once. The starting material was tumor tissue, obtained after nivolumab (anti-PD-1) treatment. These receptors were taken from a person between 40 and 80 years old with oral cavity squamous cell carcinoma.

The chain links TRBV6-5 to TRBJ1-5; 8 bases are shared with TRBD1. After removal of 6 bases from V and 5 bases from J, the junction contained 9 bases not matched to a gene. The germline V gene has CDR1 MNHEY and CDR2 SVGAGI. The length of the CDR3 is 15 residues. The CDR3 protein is CASRTTATGDQPQHF. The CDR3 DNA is TGTGCCAGCAGAACCACCGCGACAGGGGATCAGCCCCAGCATTTT.

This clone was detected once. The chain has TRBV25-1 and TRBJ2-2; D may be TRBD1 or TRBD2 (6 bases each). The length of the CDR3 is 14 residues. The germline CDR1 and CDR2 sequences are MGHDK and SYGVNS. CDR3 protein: CAPPRGENTGELFF. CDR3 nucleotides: TGTGCACCCCCGAGGGGGGAGAACACCGGGGAGCTGTTTTTT.

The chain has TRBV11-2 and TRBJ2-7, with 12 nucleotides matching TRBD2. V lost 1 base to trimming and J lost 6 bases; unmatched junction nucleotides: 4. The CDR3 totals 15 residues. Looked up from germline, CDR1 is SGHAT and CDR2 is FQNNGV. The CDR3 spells CASSLAGLAGLEQYF. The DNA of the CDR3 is TGTGCCAGCAGCTTAGCCGGACTAGCGGGACTCGAGCAGTACTTC.

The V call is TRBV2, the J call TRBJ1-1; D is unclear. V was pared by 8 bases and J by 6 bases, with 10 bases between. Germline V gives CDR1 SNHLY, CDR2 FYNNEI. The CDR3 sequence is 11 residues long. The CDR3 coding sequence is TGTGCCAGCGGTCGAAACCCTGAAGCTTTCTTT. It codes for CASGRNPEAFF.

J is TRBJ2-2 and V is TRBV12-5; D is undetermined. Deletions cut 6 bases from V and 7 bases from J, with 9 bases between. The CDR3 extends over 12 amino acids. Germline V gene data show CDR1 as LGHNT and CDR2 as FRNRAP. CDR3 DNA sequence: TGTGCTAGTGGCAAGGGTTTCGGGGAGCTGTTTTTT. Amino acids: CASGKGFGELFF.

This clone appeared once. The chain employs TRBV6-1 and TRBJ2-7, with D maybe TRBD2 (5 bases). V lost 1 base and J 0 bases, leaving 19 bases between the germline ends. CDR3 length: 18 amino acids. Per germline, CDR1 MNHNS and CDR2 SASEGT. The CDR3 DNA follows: TGTGCCAGCAGTGAAGGGAGCGGAAAGGGAAGGAGCTCCTACGAGCAGTACTTC. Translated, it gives CASSEGSGKGRSSYEQYF.

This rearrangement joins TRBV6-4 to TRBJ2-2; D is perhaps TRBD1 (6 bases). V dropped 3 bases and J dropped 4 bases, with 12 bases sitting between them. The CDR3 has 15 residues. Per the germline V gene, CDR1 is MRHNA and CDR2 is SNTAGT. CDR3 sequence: CASSEGAEGTGELFF. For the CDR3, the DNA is TGTGCCAGCAGTGAGGGGGCAGAAGGCACCGGGGAGCTGTTTTTT.

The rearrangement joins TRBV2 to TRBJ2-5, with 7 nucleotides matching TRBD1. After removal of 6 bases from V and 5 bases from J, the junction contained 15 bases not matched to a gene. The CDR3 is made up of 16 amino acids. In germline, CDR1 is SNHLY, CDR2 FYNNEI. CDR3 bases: TGTGCCAGCAGACGACAGGGAAACGTTGGGTCGGAGACCCAGTACTTC. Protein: CASRRQGNVGSETQYF.

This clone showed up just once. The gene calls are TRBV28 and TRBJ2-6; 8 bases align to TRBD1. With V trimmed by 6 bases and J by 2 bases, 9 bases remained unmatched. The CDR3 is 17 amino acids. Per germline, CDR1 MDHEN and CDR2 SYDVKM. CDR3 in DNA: TGTGCCAGCAGGAAGACAGGGGCTTCCCCTGGGGCCAACGTCCTGACTTTC. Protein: CASRKTGASPGANVLTF.

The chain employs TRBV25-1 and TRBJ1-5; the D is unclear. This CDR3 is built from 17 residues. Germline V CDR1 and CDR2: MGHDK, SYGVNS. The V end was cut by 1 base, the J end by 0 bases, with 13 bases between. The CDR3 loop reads CASSELSAGYSNQPQHF. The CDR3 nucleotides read TGTGCCAGCAGTGAATTGTCTGCAGGTTATAGCAATCAGCCCCAGCATTTT.

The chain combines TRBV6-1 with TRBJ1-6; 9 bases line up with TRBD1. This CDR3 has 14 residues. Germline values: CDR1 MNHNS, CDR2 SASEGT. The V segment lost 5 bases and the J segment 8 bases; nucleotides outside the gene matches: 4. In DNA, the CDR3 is TGTGCCAGCAGTCGGGACAGGGTTGATTCACCCCTCCACTTT. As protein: CASSRDRVDSPLHF.

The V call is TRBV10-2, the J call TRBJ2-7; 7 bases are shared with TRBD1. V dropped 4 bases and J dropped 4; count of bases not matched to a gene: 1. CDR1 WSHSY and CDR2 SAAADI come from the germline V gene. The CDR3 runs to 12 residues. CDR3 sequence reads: CASSGQGYEQYF. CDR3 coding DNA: TGCGCCAGCAGTGGACAGGGATACGAGCAGTACTTC.

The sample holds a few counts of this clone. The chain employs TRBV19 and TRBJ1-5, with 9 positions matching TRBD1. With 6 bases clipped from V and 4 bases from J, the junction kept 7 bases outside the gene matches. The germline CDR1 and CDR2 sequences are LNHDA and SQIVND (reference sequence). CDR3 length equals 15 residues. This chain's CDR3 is CASSPTGQGNQPQHF. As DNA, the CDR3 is TGTGCCAGTAGCCCTACGGGACAGGGAAATCAGCCCCAGCATTTT.

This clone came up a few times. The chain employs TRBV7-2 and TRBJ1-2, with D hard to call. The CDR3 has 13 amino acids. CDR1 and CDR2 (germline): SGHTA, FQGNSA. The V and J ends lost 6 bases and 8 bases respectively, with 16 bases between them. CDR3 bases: TGTGCCAGCAGTTTCCCATCGGGCGGGGGCTACACCTTC. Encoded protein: CASSFPSGGGYTF.

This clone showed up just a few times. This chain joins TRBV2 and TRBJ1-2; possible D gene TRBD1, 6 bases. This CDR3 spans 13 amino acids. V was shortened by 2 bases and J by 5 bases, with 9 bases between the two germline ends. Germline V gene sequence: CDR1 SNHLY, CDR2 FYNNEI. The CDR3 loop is CASSERQVYGYTF. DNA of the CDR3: TGTGCCAGCAGTGAAAGACAGGTTTATGGCTACACCTTC.

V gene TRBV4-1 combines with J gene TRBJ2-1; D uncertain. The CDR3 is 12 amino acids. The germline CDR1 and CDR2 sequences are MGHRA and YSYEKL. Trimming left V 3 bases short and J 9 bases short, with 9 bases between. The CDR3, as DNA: TGCGCCAGCAGCCATACTTCGGGTGAGCAGTTCTTC. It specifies CASSHTSGEQFF.

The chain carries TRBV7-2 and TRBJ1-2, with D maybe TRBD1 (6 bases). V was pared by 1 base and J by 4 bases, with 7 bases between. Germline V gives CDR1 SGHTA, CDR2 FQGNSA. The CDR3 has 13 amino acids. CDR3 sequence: CASSLGTAYGYTF. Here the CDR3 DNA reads TGTGCCAGCAGCTTAGGGACAGCCTATGGCTACACCTTC. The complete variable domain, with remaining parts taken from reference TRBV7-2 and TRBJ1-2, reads GAGVSQSPSNKVTEKGKDVELRCDPISGHTALYWYRQSLGQGLEFLIYFQGNSAPDKSGLPSDRFSAERTGGSVSTLTIQRTQQEDSAVYLCASSLGTAYGYTFGSGTRLTVV.

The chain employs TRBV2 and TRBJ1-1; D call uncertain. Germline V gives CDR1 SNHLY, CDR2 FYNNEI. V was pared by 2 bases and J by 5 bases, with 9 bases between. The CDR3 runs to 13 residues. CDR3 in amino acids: CASSETGGTEAFF. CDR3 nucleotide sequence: TGTGCCAGCAGTGAAACGGGAGGGACTGAAGCTTTCTTT.

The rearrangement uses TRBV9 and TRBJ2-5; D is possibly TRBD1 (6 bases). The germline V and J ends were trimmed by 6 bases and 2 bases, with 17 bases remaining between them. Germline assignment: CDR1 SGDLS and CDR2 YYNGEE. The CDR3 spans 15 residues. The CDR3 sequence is CASTENDRPQETQYF. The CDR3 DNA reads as TGTGCCAGCACCGAAAATGACAGGCCTCAAGAGACCCAGTACTTC.

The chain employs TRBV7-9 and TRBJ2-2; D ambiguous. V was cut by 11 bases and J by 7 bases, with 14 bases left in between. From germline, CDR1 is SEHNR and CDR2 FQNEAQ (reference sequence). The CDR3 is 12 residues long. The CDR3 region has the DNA TGTGCCCCCCTCATCTGGGGCGGGGAGCTGTTTTTT. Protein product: CAPLIWGGELFF.

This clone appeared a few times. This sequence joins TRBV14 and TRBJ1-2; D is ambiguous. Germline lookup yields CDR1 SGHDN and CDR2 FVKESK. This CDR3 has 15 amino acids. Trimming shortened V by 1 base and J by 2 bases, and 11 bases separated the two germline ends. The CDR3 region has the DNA TGTGCCAGCAGCCAAGGTGGTGGGAAAAACTATGGCTACACCTTC. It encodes CASSQGGGKNYGYTF.

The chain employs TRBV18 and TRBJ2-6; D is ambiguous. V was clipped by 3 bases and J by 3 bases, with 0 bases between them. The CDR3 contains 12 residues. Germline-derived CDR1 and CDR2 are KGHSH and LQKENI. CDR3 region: CASSPGANVLTF. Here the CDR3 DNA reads TGTGCCAGCTCACCTGGGGCCAACGTCCTGACTTTC.

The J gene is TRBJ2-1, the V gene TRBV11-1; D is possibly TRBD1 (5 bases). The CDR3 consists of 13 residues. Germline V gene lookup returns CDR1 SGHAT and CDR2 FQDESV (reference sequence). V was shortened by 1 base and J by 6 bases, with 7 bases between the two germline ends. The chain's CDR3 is CASSLVGVNEQFF. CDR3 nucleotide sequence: TGTGCCAGCAGCTTAGTAGGGGTCAATGAGCAGTTCTTC.

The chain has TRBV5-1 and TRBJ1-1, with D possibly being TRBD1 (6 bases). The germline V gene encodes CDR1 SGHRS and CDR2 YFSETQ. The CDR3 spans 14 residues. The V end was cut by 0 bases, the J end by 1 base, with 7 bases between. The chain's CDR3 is CASSLGGRNTEAFF. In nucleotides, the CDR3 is TGCGCCAGCAGCTTGGGGGGGCGGAACACTGAAGCTTTCTTT.

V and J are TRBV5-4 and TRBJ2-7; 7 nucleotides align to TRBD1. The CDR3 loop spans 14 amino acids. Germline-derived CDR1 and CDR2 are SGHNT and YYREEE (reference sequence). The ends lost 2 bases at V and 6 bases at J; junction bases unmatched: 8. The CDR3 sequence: CASSFTVTGAEQYF. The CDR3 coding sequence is TGTGCCAGCAGCTTTACGGTAACAGGGGCCGAGCAGTACTTC.

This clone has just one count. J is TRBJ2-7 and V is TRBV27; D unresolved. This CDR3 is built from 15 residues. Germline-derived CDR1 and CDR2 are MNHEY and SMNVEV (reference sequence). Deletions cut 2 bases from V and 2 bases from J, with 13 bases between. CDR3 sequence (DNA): TGTGCCAGCAGTTTACCTAGGCAGAAAACCTACGAGCAGTACTTC. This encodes CASSLPRQKTYEQYF.

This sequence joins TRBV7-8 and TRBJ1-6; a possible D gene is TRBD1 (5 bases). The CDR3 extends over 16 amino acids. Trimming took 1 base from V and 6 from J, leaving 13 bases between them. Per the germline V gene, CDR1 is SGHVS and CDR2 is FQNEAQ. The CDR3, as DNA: TGTGCCAGCAGCTTAGTCCGGAGACAGATTAATTCACCCCTCCACTTT. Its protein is CASSLVRRQINSPLHF.

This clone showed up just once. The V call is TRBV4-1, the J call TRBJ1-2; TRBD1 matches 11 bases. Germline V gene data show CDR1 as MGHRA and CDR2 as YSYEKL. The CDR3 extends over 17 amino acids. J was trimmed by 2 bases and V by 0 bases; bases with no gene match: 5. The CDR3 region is CASSQDMGTGGNYGYTF. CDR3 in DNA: TGCGCCAGCAGCCAAGATATGGGGACAGGGGGAAACTATGGCTACACCTTC.

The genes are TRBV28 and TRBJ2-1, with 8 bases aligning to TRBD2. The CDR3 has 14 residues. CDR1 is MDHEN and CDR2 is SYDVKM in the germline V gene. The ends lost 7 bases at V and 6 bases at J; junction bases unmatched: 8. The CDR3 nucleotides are TGTGCCAGCATAGAAGCGGGAGTCAGCAATGAGCAGTTCTTC. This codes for CASIEAGVSNEQFF.